The text below deals with one T cell receptor beta chain. The table lists this clonotype with many counts. Its antigen is still unknown. No base quality values were provided; no much bigger clone lies one nucleotide off. According to the study, the label for this sample's time point signals: newly diagnosed GD, antithyroid drugs for less than 3 months. RNA was extracted from PBMCs in TRIzol for both TCR sequencing and RNA sequencing. The diagnosis of Graves' disease was made according to American Thyroid Association guidelines. Patients were recruited from an endocrinology department in Xi'an, China. Each patient gave approximately 9 milliliters of peripheral blood, collected in an EDTA anticoagulant tube. Ficoll Paque Plus density gradient separation was used to isolate PBMCs, and no further T cell sorting was done. RNA quality was checked with an Agilent 2100 Bioanalyzer and agarose gel, and concentration with a NanoDrop 2000.

The CDR3 contains 12 residues, cysteine and phenylalanine counted. Solely the CDR3 DNA is kept, with 36 bases framed from the first base. V is pared back by 6 bases and J by 3 bases, with 8 bases lying between the germline termini. The sample belongs to a study of regulatory T cells in long-lasting Graves disease listed by TCRdb under 2021. Study-wide context: Newly diagnosed Graves' disease patients had taken antithyroid drugs for less than 3 months. Persistent Graves' disease patients were compared with newly diagnosed Graves' disease patients by peripheral blood TCR sequencing and RNA sequencing. A total of roughly 33 samples were covered by TCR sequencing, comprising some 13 persistent and about 20 newly diagnosed Graves' disease patients. The study was conducted in China and was registered as a clinical trial. What the study reported, not specific to this receptor: Sequencing and analysis were restricted to the TCR beta chain. Persistent disease showed preferential use of TRBV28, TRBJ1-2 and TRBJ2-5, whereas newly diagnosed disease favored TRBV20-1 and TRBJ2-1. The small sample size was acknowledged by the authors as a limitation that may reduce accuracy. Compared with newly diagnosed patients, persistent Graves' disease patients had lower TCR Shannon entropy and fewer highly expanded clones, which suggests clonal expansion. Persistent patients shared more public clonotypes among themselves (2,741) than newly diagnosed patients did (approximately 970). The study examined only peripheral blood because the primary lesion, thyroid tissue, could not be accessed.

Receptor amplification or capture employed multiplex PCR. Sequenced on an Illumina HiSeq 4000. To build TCR beta libraries, CDR3 regions were amplified by Arm-PCR using iRepertoire HTBI primers. Gel purification was performed on PCR products prior to sequencing. The study's own analysis went as follows. Gene usage analysis of CDR3 amino acid clonotypes used the 50 to 70 TRBV and 12 to 15 TRBJ segments found across samples. COPE and FqMerger were used to merge filtered high-quality paired reads into contigs. BLAST was used to align contigs to IMGT TRBV, TRBD and TRBJ reference genes, and CDR3 was defined according to IMGT. Any clonotype with a frequency above 0.1% was counted as a highly expanded clone. Shannon entropy served as the measure of repertoire diversity, while the Gini coefficient captured V-J evenness. Public clonotypes were defined as clonotypes shared by more than one individual. The public reads were run again by TCRdb, first through fastp at Q25 and then through MiXCR, and only productive beta chains were kept. A single entry per CDR3 protein holds the most common genes and DNA from its merged rows. The V and J calls, along with clone size, are taken from TCRdb and not from the paper's own processing. The sample records about 620,000 distinct CDR3 sequences, around 15% of which are singletons. 15% to 20% of the sample is in the top ten clones.

These records were also assigned to another study, of T cells in Graves' hyperthyroidism and ophthalmopathy. As the second study states: Graves' hyperthyroidism was defined as stable when no progression to ophthalmopathy occurred over 18 months of follow-up. Hyperthyroidism patients were newly diagnosed, had a disease duration of under 2 months, and were aged 18 to 65 years. Any patient with an uncontrolled infection, another autoimmune disease, pregnancy or lactation was excluded. Diagnoses relied on clinical symptoms, serum thyroxine and TRAb, thyroid ultrasound and orbital computed tomography. A first-round RT-PCR of the TCR CDR3 used the HTBI primer set with the Qiagen OneStep RT-PCR kit. Most expanded thyroid clonotypes (frequency above 0.001) were also found in blood, which suggests that blood repertoires may mirror thyroid immune responses. A model built on a 13 V-J signature distinguished ophthalmopathy from stable hyperthyroidism, reaching roughly 88% sensitivity and under 84% specificity in cross-validation and 80%/75% in testing. In validation, progression to ophthalmopathy was predicted by the model with more than 65% sensitivity and under 85% specificity, a median of approximately 6.5 months before onset. To identify distinguishing TCR V-J signatures, a discovery cohort of around 100 patients was used, comprising 43 with Graves' ophthalmopathy and some 60 with stable Graves' hyperthyroidism. An independent validation cohort of fewer than 20 hyperthyroidism patients and approximately 16 patients who later progressed to ophthalmopathy tested prospective prediction of ophthalmopathy. The 100 discovery patients were randomly divided into training and test sets at a 7:3 ratio. The study also compared thyroid tissue and blood T-cell repertoires from a handful of Graves' hyperthyroidism patients. After blood sampling, hyperthyroidism patients were treated with methimazole at a starting dose of 30 mg daily, and ophthalmopathy patients were treated with high-dose intravenous methylprednisolone. The libraries were constructed in a second round of multiplex PCR and then size-selected and purified. The libraries were sequenced on an Illumina HiSeq2000 using paired-end 100 bp reads. SOAPnuke was used to process the raw data, removing reads that contained adapters or uncalled bases, had a mean Phred below 15, or lacked an exact match to the constant primer or identifier. COPE v1.2.5 was used to merge high-quality paired reads, and clonotypes were defined as unique nucleotide sequences. Clonotypes were aligned to IMGT TRBV, TRBD and TRBJ reference segments using MiTCR v1.1. Analysis was restricted to V-J combinations with a frequency above 0.0001, which covered roughly 99% of repertoires. The TCS score was defined as F50 (clonal expansion) divided by E x V (chaos), with BLOSUM62-based TCRdist calculated between CDR3 peptides within each V-J. Welch's t-statistics and random forest reduced some 510 V-J features to around 14, which were used in a naive Bayes classifier (R e1071). Sample size was not statistically predetermined, and investigators were not blinded to group allocation. The paper describes TCR Vbeta CDR3 sequencing of 135 peripheral blood samples, made up of 43 ophthalmopathy patients, 70 to 75 hyperthyroidism patients and 17 progressor patients.

The sequence links TRBV12-3 or TRBV12-4 to TRBJ2-5; the D gene is perhaps TRBD1, on 5 matching bases. This TCR came from a woman aged 30 to 39 with Graves disease. Donor details come from another sample of the same person, matched by shared clones. Material: peripheral blood mononuclear cells (PBMCs), obtained at new diagnosis, from a patient treated with antithyroid drugs. The nucleotide sequence reads as follows: TGTGCCAGCAGCCGACAGAAAGAGACCCAGTACTTC. Its product reads: CASSRQKETQYF.